The sequence of this TCR beta chain was determined in a study of shared clonotypes between healthy human individuals. Across the study: With ages of 18 to 49, the donors were two women and three men. Researchers assigned three CD4 naive, three CD4 memory, two CD8 naive and one CD8 memory plate to each donor. The study, taken as a whole, reports: Only blood was sampled, and tissue TCR repertoires likely differ from blood ones.

Every donor was a Caucasian adult from Nashville, Tennessee. Method: immunoSEQ multiplex PCR; TCRdb's copy keeps in-frame clones and lacks some. The sample lists 2 million to 3 million clones; 90% to 95% were seen once. The trim removed 2 bases at V and 2 bases at J, leaving 4 bases unmatched. Germline CDR1 is SGHTA and CDR2 is FQGTGA. This CDR3 comprises 16 residues. A word on this clone: No antigen is known for it. At the DNA level, this CDR3 is encoded by other sequences in the same sample as well.

V and J are TRBV7-3 and TRBJ2-5; 11 bases map to TRBD2. This receptor was obtained from a man younger than 35 in good health. Some clones in this sample may be carry-over from other donors' samples. The specimen sequenced was naive CD4+ T cells from PBMCs. Subset of the sample: CD45RA+ positively selected. CDR3: CASSLGLAGGQETQYF. The DNA for the CDR3 is TGTGCCAGCAGCTTAGGGCTAGCGGGAGGTCAAGAGACCCAGTACTTC.